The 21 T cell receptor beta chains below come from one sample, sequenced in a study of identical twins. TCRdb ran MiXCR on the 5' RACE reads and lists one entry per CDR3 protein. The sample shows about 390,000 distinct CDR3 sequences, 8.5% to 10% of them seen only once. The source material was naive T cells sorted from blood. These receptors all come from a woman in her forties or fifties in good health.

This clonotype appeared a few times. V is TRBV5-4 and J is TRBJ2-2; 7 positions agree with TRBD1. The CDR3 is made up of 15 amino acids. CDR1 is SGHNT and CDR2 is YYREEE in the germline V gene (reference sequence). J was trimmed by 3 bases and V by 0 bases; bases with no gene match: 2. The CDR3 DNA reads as TGTGCCAGCAGCTTGGACAGGGGCTACACCGGGGAGCTGTTTTTT. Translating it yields CASSLDRGYTGELFF.

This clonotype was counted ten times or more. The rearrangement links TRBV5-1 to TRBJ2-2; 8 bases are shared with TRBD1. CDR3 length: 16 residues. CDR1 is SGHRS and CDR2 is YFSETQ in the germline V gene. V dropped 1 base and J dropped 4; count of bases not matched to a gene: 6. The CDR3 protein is CASSLIPGGVTGELFF. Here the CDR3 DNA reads TGCGCCAGCAGCTTGATCCCAGGGGGCGTCACCGGGGAGCTGTTTTTT.

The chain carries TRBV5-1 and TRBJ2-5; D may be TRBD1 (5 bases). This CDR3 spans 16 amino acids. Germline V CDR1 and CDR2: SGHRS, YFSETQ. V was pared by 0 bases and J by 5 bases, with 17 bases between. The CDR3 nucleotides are TGCGCCAGCAGCTTGGTGGGGCCTCGATTCGGGGAGACCCAGTACTTC. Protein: CASSLVGPRFGETQYF.

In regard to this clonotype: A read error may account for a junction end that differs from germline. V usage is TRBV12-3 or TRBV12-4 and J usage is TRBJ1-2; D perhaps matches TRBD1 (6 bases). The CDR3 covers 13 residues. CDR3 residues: CASSFGQFYGYPF. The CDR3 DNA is TGTGCCAGCAGTTTCGGACAGTTCTATGGCTACCCCTTC.

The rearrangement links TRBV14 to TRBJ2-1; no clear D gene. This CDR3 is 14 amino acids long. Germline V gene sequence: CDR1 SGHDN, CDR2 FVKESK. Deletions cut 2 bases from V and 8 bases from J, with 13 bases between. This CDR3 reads CASSQFSSYDEQFF. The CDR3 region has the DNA TGTGCCAGCAGCCAATTTTCTAGTTACGATGAGCAGTTCTTC.

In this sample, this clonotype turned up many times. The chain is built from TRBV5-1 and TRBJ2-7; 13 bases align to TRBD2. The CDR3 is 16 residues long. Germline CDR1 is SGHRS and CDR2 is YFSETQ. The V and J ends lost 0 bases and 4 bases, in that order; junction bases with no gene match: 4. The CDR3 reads CASSLGGLAGKYEQYF. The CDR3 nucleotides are TGCGCCAGCAGCTTGGGGGGACTAGCGGGGAAATACGAGCAGTACTTC. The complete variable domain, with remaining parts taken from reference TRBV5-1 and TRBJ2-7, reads KAGVTQTPRYLIKTRGQQVTLSCSPISGHRSVSWYQQTPGQGLQFLFEYFSETQRNKGNFPGRFSGRQFSNSRSEMNVSTLELGDSALYLCASSLGGLAGKYEQYFGPGTRLTVT.

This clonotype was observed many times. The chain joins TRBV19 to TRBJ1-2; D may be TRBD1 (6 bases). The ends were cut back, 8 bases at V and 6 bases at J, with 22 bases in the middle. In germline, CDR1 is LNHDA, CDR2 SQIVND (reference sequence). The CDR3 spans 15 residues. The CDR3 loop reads CASVTRGWDLNGYTF. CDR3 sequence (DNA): TGTGCCAGTGTTACCAGGGGATGGGATCTCAATGGCTACACCTTC.

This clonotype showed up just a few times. The CDR3: CASTLTSGTYNEQFF. As DNA, the CDR3 is TGTGCCAGCACCTTGACTAGCGGGACTTACAATGAGCAGTTCTTC. The V and J genes are TRBV12-3 or TRBV12-4 and TRBJ2-1, with TRBD2 matching 11 bases. The V gene end was trimmed by 7 bases and the J gene end by 4 bases; junction bases not matched to a gene: 6. The CDR3 runs to 15 residues.

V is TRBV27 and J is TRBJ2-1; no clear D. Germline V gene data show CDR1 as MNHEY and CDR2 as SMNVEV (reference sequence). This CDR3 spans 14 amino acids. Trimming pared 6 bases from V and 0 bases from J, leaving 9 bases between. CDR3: CASSGRSSYNEQFF. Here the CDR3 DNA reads TGTGCCAGCAGCGGACGCAGCTCCTACAATGAGCAGTTCTTC.

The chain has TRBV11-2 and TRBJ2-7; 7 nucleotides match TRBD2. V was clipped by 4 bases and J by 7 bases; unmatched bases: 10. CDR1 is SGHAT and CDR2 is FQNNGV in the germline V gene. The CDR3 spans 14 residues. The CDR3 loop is CASSSFSGSGEQYF. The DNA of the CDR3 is TGTGCCAGCAGCTCTTTTAGCGGGTCGGGGGAGCAGTACTTC.

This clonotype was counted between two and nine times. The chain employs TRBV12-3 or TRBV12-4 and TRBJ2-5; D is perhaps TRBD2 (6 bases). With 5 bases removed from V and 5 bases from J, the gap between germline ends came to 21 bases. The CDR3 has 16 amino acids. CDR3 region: CASSEQTRMVSETQYF. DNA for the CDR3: TGTGCCAGCAGTGAACAGACTAGAATGGTGTCGGAGACCCAGTACTTC.

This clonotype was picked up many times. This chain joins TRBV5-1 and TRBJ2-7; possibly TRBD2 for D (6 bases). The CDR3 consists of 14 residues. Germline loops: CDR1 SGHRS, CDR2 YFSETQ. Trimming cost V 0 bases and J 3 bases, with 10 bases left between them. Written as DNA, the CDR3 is TGCGCCAGCAGCTTGGACAGGAGGGGCTACGAGCAGTACTTC. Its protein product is CASSLDRRGYEQYF.

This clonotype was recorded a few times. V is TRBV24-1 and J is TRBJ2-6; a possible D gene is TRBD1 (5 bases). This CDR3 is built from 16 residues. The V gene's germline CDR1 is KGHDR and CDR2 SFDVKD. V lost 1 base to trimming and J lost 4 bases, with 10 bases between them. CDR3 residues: CATSDFRDSGANVLTF. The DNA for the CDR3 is TGTGCCACCAGTGATTTCAGGGATTCGGGGGCCAACGTCCTGACTTTC.

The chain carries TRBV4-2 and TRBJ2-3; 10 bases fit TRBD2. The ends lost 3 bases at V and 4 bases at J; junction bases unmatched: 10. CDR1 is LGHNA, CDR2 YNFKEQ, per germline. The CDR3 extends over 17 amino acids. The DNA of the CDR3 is TGTGCCAGCAGCCAGGACCCTAGCGGGAGTTTCGCAGATACGCAGTATTTT. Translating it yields CASSQDPSGSFADTQYF.

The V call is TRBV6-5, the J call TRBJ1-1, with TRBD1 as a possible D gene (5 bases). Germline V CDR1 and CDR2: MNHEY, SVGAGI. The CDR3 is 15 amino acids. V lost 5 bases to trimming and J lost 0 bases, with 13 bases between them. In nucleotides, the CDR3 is TGTGCCAGCAGTGGAACGGGACGGATGAACACTGAAGCTTTCTTT. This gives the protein CASSGTGRMNTEAFF.

This chain's CDR3 is CATSDLHPTGYHEQFF. Written as DNA, the CDR3 is TGTGCCACCAGTGATTTGCATCCTACAGGGTATCATGAGCAGTTCTTC. The chain combines TRBV24-1 with TRBJ2-1; tentatively, D is TRBD1 (6 bases). Trimming took 0 bases from V and 8 from J, leaving 16 bases between them. Germline V gene lookup returns CDR1 KGHDR and CDR2 SFDVKD. The CDR3 is 16 amino acids.

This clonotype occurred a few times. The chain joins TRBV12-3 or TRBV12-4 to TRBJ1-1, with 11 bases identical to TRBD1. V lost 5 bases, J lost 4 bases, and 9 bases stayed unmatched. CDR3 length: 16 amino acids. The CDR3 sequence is CASSPRTGGVSTEAFF. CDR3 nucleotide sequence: TGTGCCAGCAGTCCGAGGACAGGGGGCGTTTCCACTGAAGCTTTCTTT.

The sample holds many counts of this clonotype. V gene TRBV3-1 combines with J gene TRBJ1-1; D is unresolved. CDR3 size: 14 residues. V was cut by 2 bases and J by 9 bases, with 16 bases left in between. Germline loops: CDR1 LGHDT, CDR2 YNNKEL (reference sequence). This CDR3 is CASSQNSRSPKAFF. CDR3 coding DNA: TGTGCCAGCAGCCAAAATAGCCGGTCTCCGAAAGCTTTCTTT.

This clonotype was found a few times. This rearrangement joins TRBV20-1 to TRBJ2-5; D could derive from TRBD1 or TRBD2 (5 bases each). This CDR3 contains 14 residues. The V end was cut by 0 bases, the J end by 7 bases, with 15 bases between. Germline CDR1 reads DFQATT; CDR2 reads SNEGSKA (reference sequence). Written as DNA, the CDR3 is TGCAGTGCTAGAGATAGTGGTTCGGGGCGGACCCAGTACTTC. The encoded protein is CSARDSGSGRTQYF.

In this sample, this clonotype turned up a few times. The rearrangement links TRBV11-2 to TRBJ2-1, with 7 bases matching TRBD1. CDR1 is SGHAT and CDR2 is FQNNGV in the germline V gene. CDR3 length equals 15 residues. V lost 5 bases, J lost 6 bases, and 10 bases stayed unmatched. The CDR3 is CASSIRDSLSNEQFF. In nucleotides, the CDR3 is TGTGCCAGCAGCATCCGGGACAGCTTAAGCAATGAGCAGTTCTTC.

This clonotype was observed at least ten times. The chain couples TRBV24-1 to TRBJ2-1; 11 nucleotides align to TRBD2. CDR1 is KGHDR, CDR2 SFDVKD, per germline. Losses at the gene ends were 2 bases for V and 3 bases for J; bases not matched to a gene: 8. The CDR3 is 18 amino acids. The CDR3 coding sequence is TGTGCCACCAGTGATTCATCACGGGGACTAGCGGACTACAATGAGCAGTTCTTC. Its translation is CATSDSSRGLADYNEQFF.